The 10 T cell receptor beta chains presented below share a single source sample, sequenced in a study of shared clonotypes between healthy human individuals. This table comes from immunoSEQ multiplex PCR, and its TCRdb copy is limited to in-frame clones, with some not included. The sample gives fewer than 650,000 clones, approximately 80% of which show up once; 10% to 15% is in the top ten. The specimen sequenced was PBMCs. These receptors were taken from a woman aged 40 to 50 in good health. Some clones in this sample may be carry-over from other donors' samples.

V gene TRBV7-6 combines with J gene TRBJ2-7, with 10 bases aligning to TRBD1. The trim removed 1 base at V and 7 bases at J, leaving 4 bases unmatched. Germline V gene sequence: CDR1 SGHVS, CDR2 FNYEAQ. This CDR3 comprises 14 residues. The CDR3 region has the DNA TGTGCCAGCAGCTTAGGACAGGGGGCTTATGAGCAGTACTTC. Protein product: CASSLGQGAYEQYF.

The V gene is TRBV9, the J gene TRBJ2-3; TRBD1 matches 8 bases. CDR3 length: 18 residues. Germline CDR1 SGDLS, CDR2 YYNGEE. V lost 0 bases to trimming and J lost 6 bases; unmatched junction nucleotides: 15. CDR3 region: CASSVGTGSGLGGDTQYF. For the CDR3, the DNA is TGTGCCAGCAGCGTAGGGACAGGGTCGGGATTAGGCGGGGATACGCAGTATTTT.

The chain links TRBV9 to TRBJ2-7; 7 nucleotides match TRBD2. Trimming removed 3 bases from V and 3 bases from J; junction bases left unmatched: 12. Germline V gene data show CDR1 as SGDLS and CDR2 as YYNGEE. The CDR3 contains 16 residues. CDR3 bases: TGTGCCAGCAGCGCGCCGACTAGCAGGGTACTCTACGAGCAGTACTTC. Its translation: CASSAPTSRVLYEQYF.

This clone was seen a handful of times. The CDR3 sequence: CAISESQGVHQPQHF. The CDR3 DNA reads TGTGCCATCAGTGAGTCGCAGGGGGTTCATCAGCCCCAGCATTTT. The chain has TRBV10-3 and TRBJ1-5; 7 bases agree with TRBD1. J lost 5 bases, V lost 0 bases, and 4 bases had no gene match. The germline V gene has CDR1 ENHRY and CDR2 SYGVKD. The CDR3 length is 15 residues.

At least ten counts were recorded for this clone. At the DNA level, this CDR3 is encoded by other sequences in the same sample as well. The J gene is TRBJ1-1, the V gene TRBV5-5, with TRBD1 identical over 9 bases. The trim removed 3 bases at V and 4 bases at J, leaving 13 bases unmatched. The CDR3 is made up of 17 amino acids. Germline V gene sequence: CDR1 SGHKS, CDR2 YYEKEE (reference sequence). The CDR3 DNA follows: TGTGCCAGCAGCTGGTTGGGGACAGGGATGGGGAGCACTGAAGCTTTCTTT. Protein product: CASSWLGTGMGSTEAFF.

The chain joins TRBV5-1 to TRBJ1-2; weak D call: TRBD1 (5 bases). With 0 bases removed from V and 4 bases from J, the gap between germline ends came to 16 bases. The germline gives CDR1 SGHRS, CDR2 YFSETQ. There are 16 residues in the CDR3. CDR3 region: CASSLDPTAPFYGYTF. The CDR3 nucleotides are TGCGCCAGCAGCTTGGACCCGACAGCCCCGTTCTATGGCTACACCTTC.

The chain couples TRBV27 to TRBJ2-5, with 8 bases lining up with TRBD1. V trimming: 6 bases; J trimming: 5 bases; junction bases outside the gene matches: 11. This CDR3 has 15 residues. CDR1 is MNHEY and CDR2 is SMNVEV in the germline V gene (reference sequence). The CDR3 loop is CASSRAAGGSETQYF. CDR3 coding DNA: TGTGCCAGCAGCCGGGCCGCAGGGGGCTCGGAGACCCAGTACTTC.

The CDR3 sequence is CASSSRVGDYGYTF. The CDR3, as DNA: TGTGCCAGCTCAAGTCGGGTCGGGGACTATGGCTACACCTTC. The J gene is TRBJ1-2, the V gene TRBV18; no reliable D call. The CDR3 covers 14 residues. Germline V CDR1 and CDR2: KGHSH, LQKENI. Trimming cost V 5 bases and J 3 bases, with 13 bases left between them. Full variable domain (outside the CDR3, taken from reference TRBV18 and TRBJ1-2): NAGVMQNPRHLVRRRGQEARLRCSPMKGHSHVYWYRQLPEEGLKFMVYLQKENIIDESGMPKERFSAEFPKEGPSILRIQQVVRGDSAAYFCASSSRVGDYGYTFGSGTRLTVV.

The V and J genes are TRBV5-1 and TRBJ2-3; 7 bases map to TRBD2. Germline values: CDR1 SGHRS, CDR2 YFSETQ. Trimming cost V 0 bases and J 0 bases; bases outside gene matches: 7. CDR3 length: 17 amino acids. The CDR3 loop reads CASSLAPSGLSTDTQYF. The CDR3 DNA sequence: TGCGCCAGCAGCTTGGCTCCTAGCGGCCTTAGCACAGATACGCAGTATTTT.

This clone was counted ten times or more. The chain carries TRBV10-3 and TRBJ1-1, with D uncertain. The CDR3 has 13 amino acids. V was trimmed by 2 bases and J by 1 base, leaving 5 bases between them. Per the germline V gene, CDR1 is ENHRY and CDR2 is SYGVKD. CDR3 protein: CAISETQNTEAFF. The CDR3 DNA is TGTGCCATCAGTGAGACGCAGAACACTGAAGCTTTCTTT.